One sample yielded the 11 T cell receptor beta chains listed below, sequenced in a study of shared clonotypes between healthy human individuals (dated by TCRdb to 2020 to 2021). Libraries were made using the immunoSEQ multiplex PCR assay. TCRdb's version of the immuneACCESS table is confined to in-frame rearrangements and falls short of the full clone set. An unresolved V gene accounts for under half of the shortfall where checked; the remainder is of unknown origin. Present in this sample are some 1 million clones, around 76% of which were seen just once. In total, the top ten clones hold 1.4% of the sample. The sample was memory CD4+ T cells sorted from blood. The cell subset or site label, as the study defines it: CD45RA-negative fraction. Receptors originate from a young man in good health.

The rearrangement uses TRBV30 and TRBJ1-2; D not certain. CDR3 size: 10 residues. Germline CDR1 is GTSNPN and CDR2 is SVGIG (reference sequence). V was shortened by 5 bases and J by 8 bases, with 9 bases between the two germline ends. In nucleotides, the CDR3 is TGTGCCTGGGGCCTATCGGGCTACACCTTC. Translated: CAWGLSGYTF.

The V gene is TRBV5-1, the J gene TRBJ2-1, with D tentatively TRBD1 (5 bases). Germline loops: CDR1 SGHRS, CDR2 YFSETQ. This CDR3 comprises 14 residues. V lost 1 base and J 4 bases, leaving 9 bases between the germline ends. DNA of the CDR3: TGCGCCAGCAGCTTGTCGGCAGGGTACAATGAGCAGTTCTTC. Protein: CASSLSAGYNEQFF.

The sample holds one count of this clone. This sequence joins TRBV11-2 and TRBJ1-3; D unresolved. CDR1 is SGHAT, CDR2 FQNNGV, per germline. The V gene lost 5 bases and the J gene lost 0 bases, with 11 bases spanning the gap. The CDR3 totals 15 residues. The CDR3: CASSPWTFSGNTIYF. The CDR3 DNA follows: TGTGCCAGCAGCCCTTGGACTTTCTCTGGAAACACCATATATTTT.

The table lists this clone with a count of one. The CDR3 reads CASSLSLRETRTDTQYF. The CDR3 DNA reads TGTGCCAGCAGTTTATCCCTGCGGGAGACCCGCACAGATACGCAGTATTTT. This chain joins TRBV27 and TRBJ2-3, with TRBD2 matching over 7 bases. CDR1 is MNHEY, CDR2 SMNVEV, per germline (reference sequence). The CDR3 runs 17 residues. The J segment lost 1 base and the V segment lost 0 bases, leaving 7 bases of the junction unmatched.

The rearrangement links TRBV18 to TRBJ2-5, with D perhaps TRBD1 (6 bases). The CDR3 length is 12 residues. Per the germline V gene, CDR1 is KGHSH and CDR2 is LQKENI. V was shortened by 4 bases and J by 3 bases, with 6 bases between the two germline ends. This CDR3 reads CASSRTEETQYF. Here the CDR3 DNA reads TGTGCCAGCTCACGGACAGAAGAGACCCAGTACTTC.

Comments on this clone: Other DNA sequences from this sample encode an identical CDR3 as well. V gene TRBV11-3 combines with J gene TRBJ1-1, with D hard to call. The CDR3 contains 13 residues. Germline CDR1 reads SGHNT; CDR2 reads YENEEA. V lost 3 bases, J lost 0 bases, and 5 bases lay in between. CDR3 loop: CASSFALNTEAFF. CDR3 DNA: TGTGCCAGCAGCTTCGCCCTGAACACTGAAGCTTTCTTT.

V gene TRBV19 combines with J gene TRBJ1-5; 8 bases agree with TRBD1. Germline V gene data show CDR1 as LNHDA and CDR2 as SQIVND (reference sequence). The CDR3 has 14 residues. Trimming took 5 bases from V and 4 from J; bases not matched to a gene: 4. The CDR3 sequence: CASSLTGENQPQHF. CDR3 nucleotide sequence: TGTGCCAGTAGTCTGACAGGGGAAAATCAGCCCCAGCATTTT. Based on the CDR3 plus reference TRBV19 and TRBJ1-5, the full variable domain is DGGITQSPKYLFRKEGQNVTLSCEQNLNHDAMYWYRQDPGQGLRLIYYSQIVNDFQKGDIAEGYSVSREKKESFPLTVTSAQKNPTAFYLCASSLTGENQPQHFGDGTRLSIL.

The genes are TRBV2 and TRBJ2-1; D gene unclear. Germline-derived CDR1 and CDR2 are SNHLY and FYNNEI. Trimming left V 8 bases short and J 9 bases short, with 20 bases between. The CDR3 has 14 residues. Here the CDR3 DNA reads TGTGCCAGCCCTCCGGTAAATGGGTATGTTGAGCAGTTCTTC. It codes for CASPPVNGYVEQFF.

V is TRBV5-4 and J is TRBJ2-1, with TRBD2 identical over 9 bases. The CDR3 is 15 residues long. V gave up 4 bases and J gave up 2 bases; unmatched junction bases: 4. Germline values: CDR1 SGHNT, CDR2 YYREEE (reference sequence). CDR3 DNA: TGTGCCAGCAGCGTAGTAGCGGGGGCCTACAATGAGCAGTTCTTC. It is translated as CASSVVAGAYNEQFF.

The chain joins TRBV28 to TRBJ2-7, with 8 positions matching TRBD1. The CDR3 runs to 13 residues. V was pared by 7 bases and J by 7 bases, with 9 bases of the junction left unmatched. CDR1 and CDR2 from the germline V gene are MDHEN and SYDVKM. CDR3 DNA: TGTGCCAGCAACCCAGGGGGCGCGGGGGAGCAGTACTTC. This codes for CASNPGGAGEQYF.

The gene calls are TRBV7-2 and TRBJ1-3; D possibly corresponds to TRBD1 (5 bases). The CDR3 runs 14 residues. V shed 3 bases and J shed 14 bases, with 20 bases lying between them. Germline loops: CDR1 SGHTA, CDR2 FQGNSA. CDR3 protein: CASSFGGEERPLYF. DNA of the CDR3: TGTGCCAGCAGCTTCGGGGGGGAAGAGAGGCCCCTATATTTT.